This is a list of T cell receptor beta chains from one sample in a study of blood T cell repertoires in COVID-19. Sequenced by immunoSEQ multiplex PCR; TCRdb stores in-frame clones only, minus some. The profile covers under 200,000 clones, with 87% appearing a single time and approximately 21% taken by the ten largest. Input material: peripheral blood. The source of these receptors is a man between 60 and 75 years old with active or convalescent COVID-19. The CDR3 runs from the conserved cysteine through the conserved F or W. D genes are given only for firm matches. Size tells how often a clone was seen (once, few, many) or the class of an expanded clone, and some rows leave it out.

clone size,CDR3 length,D gene,J gene,V gene,CDR3 DNA,CDR3 protein
-,14,TRBD2,TRBJ2-2,TRBV7-9,TGTGCCAGCAGCCCCGTGGGGGGGGCCGGGGAGCTGTTTTTT,CASSPVGGAGELFF
-,15,TRBD1,TRBJ2-2,TRBV4-1,TGCGCCAGCAGCCGAGCCGGGACAGGGACCGGGGAGCTGTTTTTT,CASSRAGTGTGELFF
-,14,-,TRBJ1-4,TRBV5-1,TGCGCCAGCAGCCCCCCCGCAACTAATGAAAAACTGTTTTTT,CASSPPATNEKLFF
-,13,TRBD1,TRBJ1-1,TRBV7-3,TGTGCCAGCAGCCCCCCAGGGGGCACTGAAGCTTTCTTT,CASSPPGGTEAFF
-,15,TRBD2,TRBJ2-1,TRBV5-1,TGCGCCAGCAGCTTGCGGGGGGTCACCTACAATGAGCAGTTCTTC,CASSLRGVTYNEQFF
-,15,-,TRBJ1-1,TRBV14,TGTGCCAGCAGCCAAGATTTCATGATTGCGGCTGAAGCTTTCTTT,CASSQDFMIAAEAFF
-,16,TRBD2,TRBJ2-5,TRBV9,TGTGCCAGCAGCGTACTAGCGGGGGGATACCAAGAGACCCAGTACTTC,CASSVLAGGYQETQYF
once,16,TRBD2,TRBJ2-7,TRBV25-1,TGTGCCAGCAGTGACGGAGGGACTAGCTTATTCCACGAGCAGTACTTC,CASSDGGTSLFHEQYF
-,13,-,TRBJ1-6,TRBV5-1,TGCGCCAGCAGCAGGGGGGAGGGGTCACCCCTCCACTTT,CASSRGEGSPLHF
-,13,TRBD1,TRBJ1-4,TRBV29-1,TGCAGCGTCAGGACAGGGGGCCATGAAAAACTGTTTTTT,CSVRTGGHEKLFF
-,16,-,TRBJ2-7,TRBV24-1,TGTGCCACCAGTGATAGTAGGTATTCGGGATCGTACGAGCAGTACTTC,CATSDSRYSGSYEQYF
-,16,-,TRBJ2-2,TRBV23-1,TGCGCCAGCAGTCCCCCGACAGTGATGAACACCGGGGAGCTGTTTTTT,CASSPPTVMNTGELFF
-,13,-,TRBJ1-2,TRBV27,TGTGCCAGCAGTTTAGGAGCTCACTATGGCTACACCTTC,CASSLGAHYGYTF
-,17,TRBD1,TRBJ1-4,TRBV19,TGTGCCAGTAGTAAGACAGGGGGCAGAACAACTAATGAAAAACTGTTTTTT,CASSKTGGRTTNEKLFF
-,16,-,TRBJ2-1,TRBV29-1,TGCAGCGTTGAAGTGGGTGGCAGGGAACTCTACAATGAGCAGTTCTTC,CSVEVGGRELYNEQFF
-,13,-,TRBJ2-3,TRBV5-1,TGCGCCAGCAGCTTAGGGGGGGCAGATACGCAGTATTTT,CASSLGGADTQYF
-,15,TRBD1,TRBJ2-1,TRBV5-6,TGTGCCAGCAGCACCGCCGGGACAGGGGGCAATGAGCAGTTCTTC,CASSTAGTGGNEQFF
-,16,TRBD1,TRBJ1-1,TRBV5-1,TGCGCCAGCAGCCCCCTCCCCGGGACAGAGGGCACTGAAGCTTTCTTT,CASSPLPGTEGTEAFF
-,14,-,TRBJ2-3,TRBV11-2,TGTGCCAGCACCCGCGAGGGGGGGGGAGATACGCAGTATTTT,CASTREGGGDTQYF
-,14,-,TRBJ2-7,TRBV19,TGTGCCAGTATGCGGGACCGTAGCTCCTACGAGCAGTACTTC,CASMRDRSSYEQYF
-,14,-,TRBJ2-1,TRBV18,TGTGCCAGCTCACCTAGCGGAACCCTCAATGAGCAGTTCTTC,CASSPSGTLNEQFF
-,13,-,TRBJ2-7,TRBV5-4,TGTGCCAGCAGCTCAGGGACTCGGTACGAGCAGTACTTC,CASSSGTRYEQYF
-,14,-,TRBJ1-2,TRBV6-5,TGTGCCAGCAGTAATACAGGAAGACCTCAGGGCTACACCTTC,CASSNTGRPQGYTF
-,14,TRBD1,TRBJ1-5,TRBV6-5,TGTGCCAGCACCGCCGGGACAGCAAATCAGCCCCAGCATTTT,CASTAGTANQPQHF
-,13,TRBD1,TRBJ1-2,TRBV5-1,TGCGCCAGCAGCTTAGGGACAGGCCATGGCTACACCTTC,CASSLGTGHGYTF
-,15,-,TRBJ2-1,TRBV3-1/TRBV3-2,TGTGCCAGCAGCCACCTCAGCGGGCTCTACAATGAGCAGTTCTTC,CASSHLSGLYNEQFF
-,14,-,TRBJ2-7,TRBV29-1,TGCAGCGTTCGTCAGGGTACAGCCCTCCTCGAGCAGTACTTC,CSVRQGTALLEQYF
-,12,TRBD1,TRBJ2-4,TRBV24-1,TGTGCCACAGCGGGACAGGGGAACATTCAGTACTTC,CATAGQGNIQYF
-,14,TRBD2,TRBJ2-7,TRBV7-2,TGTGCCAGCAGCCTGGAGCGGGGGGGCTCCGAGCAGTACTTC,CASSLERGGSEQYF
-,14,-,TRBJ2-7,TRBV19,TGTGCCAGTAGTATTCGGGGGGCGACGTACGAGCAGTACTTC,CASSIRGATYEQYF
-,15,-,TRBJ1-5,TRBV19,TGTGCCAGTAGTATTTCTTGGGGCGTGAGTCAGCCCCAGCATTTT,CASSISWGVSQPQHF
-,14,-,TRBJ2-3,TRBV5-1,TGCGCCAGCAGCACAGAGCCCAGCACAGATACGCAGTATTTT,CASSTEPSTDTQYF
-,13,-,TRBJ2-1,TRBV27,TGTGCCAGCAGTTGGGGGGTAGGAGGGCCTAGGTTCTTC,CASSWGVGGPRFF
-,16,-,TRBJ1-3,TRBV5-8,TGTGCCAGCAGCCATTCCGACAGGACGGTTGGAAACACCATATATTTT,CASSHSDRTVGNTIYF
-,15,-,TRBJ1-1,TRBV3-1/TRBV3-2,TGTGCCAGCAGGGATACCGGGACATCGAACACTGAAGCTTTCTTT,CASRDTGTSNTEAFF
-,16,-,TRBJ1-6,TRBV7-6,TGTGCCAGCAGCCCCCTACCACCAGGGGTCGGTTCACCCCTCCACTTT,CASSPLPPGVGSPLHF
once,17,TRBD2,TRBJ2-2,TRBV3-1/TRBV3-2,TGTGCCAGCAGCCGCGCAGAACTAGCGGGCTACACCGGGGAGCTGTTTTTT,CASSRAELAGYTGELFF
-,14,-,TRBJ1-3,TRBV6-5,TGTGCCGGGCGGACGGGGGGTTACGGAAACACCATATATTTT,CAGRTGGYGNTIYF
-,14,-,TRBJ1-1,TRBV4-1,TGCGCCAGCAGCCAAGGTGATTCGGGATTTGAAGCTTTCTTT,CASSQGDSGFEAFF
-,14,-,TRBJ2-3,TRBV10-2,TGCGCCAGCAAGCTGACACTAGCAACAGATACGCAGTATTTT,CASKLTLATDTQYF
once,13,-,TRBJ1-5,TRBV30,TGTGCCTGGAGTGGTAGTAACGATCAGCCCCAGCATTTT,CAWSGSNDQPQHF
-,17,-,TRBJ1-6,TRBV19,TGTGCCAGTAGCAATACCGGCGGTAGCTCCTATAATTCACCCCTCCACTTT,CASSNTGGSSYNSPLHF
-,14,TRBD1,TRBJ1-2,TRBV19,TGTGCCAGTAGTATTGGGACAGGCCCCAGGGGCTACACCTTC,CASSIGTGPRGYTF
-,14,-,TRBJ2-3,TRBV19,TGTGCCAGTAGCAACCCAGGGGTTACAGATACGCAGTATTTT,CASSNPGVTDTQYF
-,14,-,TRBJ1-5,TRBV19,TGTGCCAGTAGTTCCCGGGGGGGCAATCAGCCCCAGCATTTT,CASSSRGGNQPQHF
few,14,-,TRBJ1-5,TRBV2,TGTGCCAGCCAGGGCACCTATAGCAATCAGCCCCAGCATTTT,CASQGTYSNQPQHF
-,15,TRBD1,TRBJ1-2,TRBV5-6,TGTGCCAGCAGCCGGACAGGGTCCTCCAACTATGGCTACACCTTC,CASSRTGSSNYGYTF
-,16,-,TRBJ2-2,TRBV5-5,TGTGCCAGCAGCCCCACTGAACCCACCGGGGGCGGGGAGCTGTTTTTT,CASSPTEPTGGGELFF
-,14,TRBD2,TRBJ2-1,TRBV3-1/TRBV3-2,TGTGCCAGCAGCCGGGGACTAGGCGGGGATGAGCAGTTCTTC,CASSRGLGGDEQFF
-,11,-,TRBJ2-7,TRBV20-1,TGCAGTGCTAGACAGGTTTACGAGCAGTACTTC,CSARQVYEQYF
-,17,-,TRBJ1-6,TRBV4-1,TGCGCCAGCAGCCAAGATGTCAGTGGGGGGTTTTCTTCACCCCTCCACTTT,CASSQDVSGGFSSPLHF
many,15,-,TRBJ1-4,TRBV25-1,TGTGCCAGCAGTGGGGGCGGGGGCGAAAGGGAAAAACTGTTTTTT,CASSGGGGEREKLFF
-,16,-,TRBJ2-2,TRBV9,TGTGCCAGCAGCCTAAAACCCGGAGGGTCCACCGGGGAGCTGTTTTTT,CASSLKPGGSTGELFF
-,16,-,TRBJ1-3,TRBV19,TGTGCCAGTAGTGACCCGGGGGGGCCGGCTGGAAACACCATATATTTT,CASSDPGGPAGNTIYF
few,16,TRBD2,TRBJ2-3,TRBV7-3,TGTGCCAGCAGCTTAGGGTGGACTAGCGGCACAGATACGCAGTATTTT,CASSLGWTSGTDTQYF
-,15,-,TRBJ2-3,TRBV3-1/TRBV3-2,TGTGCCAGCAGCCAAGATAGCGATTTCTCAGATACGCAGTATTTT,CASSQDSDFSDTQYF
-,14,-,TRBJ1-1,TRBV5-4,TGTGCCAGCAGCTTGGGCAGAGGAAACACTGAAGCTTTCTTT,CASSLGRGNTEAFF
-,16,TRBD2,TRBJ2-1,TRBV18,TGTGCCAGCTCACTCGGGACTAGCGGGGTGTTCAATGAGCAGTTCTTC,CASSLGTSGVFNEQFF
-,13,-,TRBJ1-1,TRBV2,TGTGCCAGCAGGGATGACTCTAACACTGAAGCTTTCTTT,CASRDDSNTEAFF